The 21 T cell receptor beta chains below all came from one sample that was sequenced in a study of cytomegalovirus exposure and HLA in healthy donors. Measured with immunoSEQ multiplex PCR; TCRdb has only the in-frame clones, and not every one. The table has some 120,000 clones, more than 70% seen once. Sequenced sample: PBMCs. The receptors come from a woman in her twenties or thirties in good health and CMV-seronegative.

CDR3 nucleotides: TGTGCCAGCACCCAGTCGGAGGGGGCGAGGGAGCAGTACTTC. Its translation is CASTQSEGAREQYF. The chain joins TRBV2 to TRBJ2-7; tentative D call: TRBD1 (7 bases). This CDR3 has 14 amino acids. Germline V gene sequence: CDR1 SNHLY, CDR2 FYNNEI. The germline V and J ends were trimmed by 7 bases and 7 bases, with 20 bases remaining between them.

The rearrangement links TRBV5-6 to TRBJ2-2; D unresolved. CDR3 length: 13 amino acids. The germline V and J ends were trimmed by 2 bases and 7 bases, with 9 bases remaining between them. The V gene's germline CDR1 is SGHDT and CDR2 YYEEEE. DNA of the CDR3: TGTGCCAGCAGCTTCTTTGCCTACGGGGAGCTGTTTTTT. Translating it yields CASSFFAYGELFF.

The V call is TRBV27, the J call TRBJ2-1; 9 bases match TRBD2. CDR3 length: 18 amino acids. In germline, CDR1 is MNHEY, CDR2 SMNVEV (reference sequence). V shed 5 bases and J 2 bases; nucleotides not matched to a gene: 13. The CDR3 DNA follows: TGTGCCAGCAGTCCTCTAACCATATCTAGCGGGACCTACAATGAGCAGTTCTTC. It translates to CASSPLTISSGTYNEQFF.

V and J are TRBV5-6 and TRBJ1-2; 7 nucleotides match TRBD1. The CDR3 contains 14 residues. V shed 4 bases and J 4 bases; nucleotides not matched to a gene: 7. The germline gives CDR1 SGHDT, CDR2 YYEEEE. The CDR3 loop reads CASSARAGGYGYTF. Written as DNA, the CDR3 is TGTGCCAGCAGCGCGCGGGCAGGGGGCTATGGCTACACCTTC.

This chain uses TRBV10-3 with TRBJ1-3; 9 bases line up with TRBD1. V gave up 3 bases and J gave up 1 base; unmatched junction bases: 1. The CDR3 runs 15 residues. Per germline, CDR1 ENHRY and CDR2 SYGVKD. The CDR3 loop reads CAISDGTGSGNTIYF. The CDR3 region has the DNA TGTGCCATCAGTGATGGGACAGGGTCTGGAAACACCATATATTTT.

The J gene is TRBJ2-7, the V gene TRBV30; 11 nucleotides agree with TRBD2. The CDR3 loop spans 14 amino acids. Germline V gene sequence: CDR1 GTSNPN, CDR2 SVGIG (reference sequence). With 2 bases clipped from V and 6 bases from J, the junction kept 6 bases outside the gene matches. The CDR3 region has the DNA TGTGCCTGGAGTACTAGCGGGGGACTTCGCGAGCAGTACTTC. Its protein is CAWSTSGGLREQYF.

The rearrangement uses TRBV6-5 and TRBJ1-3; 7 bases match TRBD1. V lost 2 bases to trimming and J lost 6 bases; unmatched junction nucleotides: 7. CDR1 and CDR2 (germline): MNHEY, SVGAGI. The CDR3 length is 15 residues. CDR3 protein: CASSYQDRAENTIYF. The CDR3 DNA reads TGTGCCAGCAGTTACCAAGACAGGGCTGAAAACACCATATATTTT.

CDR3 residues: CASSPPLIAGQAEQYF. Written as DNA, the CDR3 is TGTGCCAGCAGCCCCCCGCTTATAGCGGGGCAGGCCGAGCAGTACTTC. The chain combines TRBV7-9 with TRBJ2-7, with 8 bases matching TRBD2. Germline V gene lookup returns CDR1 SEHNR and CDR2 FQNEAQ (reference sequence). J lost 6 bases, V lost 5 bases, and 15 bases had no gene match. This CDR3 contains 16 residues.

This chain uses TRBV27 with TRBJ2-3, with D perhaps matching TRBD2 (5 bases). Germline V CDR1 and CDR2: MNHEY, SMNVEV (reference sequence). The V gene lost 5 bases and the J gene lost 5 bases, with 8 bases spanning the gap. This CDR3 has 12 residues. CDR3 in DNA: TGTGCCAGCAGTCCCCGGGGAGATACGCAGTATTTT. Amino acids: CASSPRGDTQYF.

This clone was detected only once. V gene TRBV29-1 combines with J gene TRBJ1-1; D might be TRBD1 (5 bases). The CDR3 runs to 14 residues. CDR1 is SQVTM, CDR2 ANQGSEA, per germline. V was clipped by 0 bases and J by 5 bases, with 13 bases between them. This CDR3 is CSVEDRQQDTEAFF. Written as DNA, the CDR3 is TGCAGCGTTGAAGACCGACAGCAGGATACTGAAGCTTTCTTT.

This chain connects TRBV5-4 to TRBJ2-3, with 11 bases fitting TRBD1. J lost 6 bases, V lost 3 bases, and 6 bases had no gene match. The length of the CDR3 is 15 residues. The germline V gene encodes CDR1 SGHNT and CDR2 YYREEE (reference sequence). CDR3 region: CASSSGQGALDTQYF. The CDR3 DNA follows: TGTGCCAGCAGCTCCGGACAGGGGGCTTTGGATACGCAGTATTTT. Variable domain in full (rest from reference TRBV5-4 and TRBJ2-3): ETGVTQSPTHLIKTRGQQVTLRCSSQSGHNTVSWYQQALGQGPQFIFQYYREEENGRGNFPPRFSGLQFPNYSSELNVNALELDDSALYLCASSSGQGALDTQYFGPGTRLTVL.

The V call is TRBV7-8, the J call TRBJ2-6; a weak D match, TRBD2 (5 bases). V was cut by 1 base and J by 1 base, with 11 bases left in between. This CDR3 has 17 amino acids. The germline V gene encodes CDR1 SGHVS and CDR2 FQNEAQ. CDR3: CASSLVVGESGANVLTF. CDR3 DNA sequence: TGTGCCAGCAGCTTAGTGGTTGGGGAGTCTGGGGCCAACGTCCTGACTTTC.

This chain connects TRBV2 to TRBJ2-1; D is possibly TRBD2 (6 bases). This CDR3 is built from 14 residues. V lost 4 bases to trimming and J lost 0 bases, with 7 bases between them. In germline, CDR1 is SNHLY, CDR2 FYNNEI. The CDR3: CASSVRGSYNEQFF. The CDR3 nucleotides are TGTGCCAGCAGTGTGCGGGGCTCCTACAATGAGCAGTTCTTC.

This sequence joins TRBV5-4 and TRBJ2-3, with TRBD1 identical over 7 bases. In germline, CDR1 is SGHNT, CDR2 YYREEE (reference sequence). There are 15 residues in the CDR3. Trimming took 2 bases from V and 1 from J; bases not matched to a gene: 4. The CDR3 loop reads CASSFTGVGTDTQYF. In nucleotides, the CDR3 is TGTGCCAGCAGCTTTACAGGGGTAGGCACAGATACGCAGTATTTT.

The rearrangement uses TRBV29-1 and TRBJ2-1, with D perhaps matching TRBD1 (7 bases). Trimming shortened V by 6 bases and J by 6 bases, and 18 bases separated the two germline ends. Germline V gene lookup returns CDR1 SQVTM and CDR2 ANQGSEA. The CDR3 runs to 14 residues. The CDR3 is CSVPRRQGGNEQFF. CDR3 DNA sequence: TGCAGCGTCCCGCGGAGACAGGGAGGCAATGAGCAGTTCTTC.

This chain connects TRBV27 to TRBJ2-7; 9 bases are a match to TRBD1. Germline V gives CDR1 MNHEY, CDR2 SMNVEV (reference sequence). The CDR3 covers 13 residues. Losses at the gene ends were 7 bases for V and 5 bases for J; bases not matched to a gene: 6. CDR3 region: CASKGTGIHEQYF. The DNA of the CDR3 is TGTGCCAGCAAAGGGACAGGGATCCACGAGCAGTACTTC.

This clone was seen only once. The genes are TRBV6-1 and TRBJ1-2; 7 bases are a match to TRBD1. CDR3 length: 15 amino acids. V lost 1 base and J lost 2; bases outside the gene matches: 4. The germline V gene has CDR1 MNHNS and CDR2 SASEGT. The CDR3 nucleotides read TGTGCCAGCAGTGAAGGGGACAGCCCCAACTATGGCTACACCTTC. Its protein is CASSEGDSPNYGYTF.

The rearrangement joins TRBV5-1 to TRBJ2-7; 8 bases line up with TRBD1. Germline CDR1 and CDR2: SGHRS and YFSETQ. After removal of 0 bases from V and 5 bases from J, the junction contained 10 bases not matched to a gene. This CDR3 comprises 16 residues. The DNA of the CDR3 is TGCGCCAGCAGCTTGGGCTCAGGGGGCGCCAAGGACGAGCAGTACTTC. Translation: CASSLGSGGAKDEQYF.

The chain has TRBV10-2 and TRBJ2-1, with TRBD2 identical over 9 bases. Germline-derived CDR1 and CDR2 are WSHSY and SAAADI. CDR3 length: 16 amino acids. V lost 0 bases and J lost 9; bases outside the gene matches: 9. For the CDR3, the DNA is TGCGCCAGCAGTGAGTCAGGGGCGGGGGGGCGAGGTGAGCAGTTCTTC. Protein product: CASSESGAGGRGEQFF.

The chain recombines TRBV7-2 with TRBJ2-6; unclear D gene. Trimming stripped 2 bases from V and 3 bases from J, with 8 bases between. There are 15 residues in the CDR3. Looked up from germline, CDR1 is SGHTA and CDR2 is FQGNSA. CDR3 sequence reads: CASSLLVGGANVLTF. DNA of the CDR3: TGTGCCAGCAGCTTACTCGTCGGTGGGGCCAACGTCCTGACTTTC. The full variable domain, its missing parts supplied by reference TRBV7-2 and TRBJ2-6, is GAGVSQSPSNKVTEKGKDVELRCDPISGHTALYWYRQSLGQGLEFLIYFQGNSAPDKSGLPSDRFSAERTGGSVSTLTIQRTQQEDSAVYLCASSLLVGGANVLTFGAGSRLTVL.

Worth noting for this clone: The junction does not match germline at one end; this may be a read error. Here the CDR3 DNA reads TGTGCTAGCAGCCCTGGACAGGTTGGGATGGAGACCCAGTACTTC. This sequence encodes CASSPGQVGMETQYF. This chain joins TRBV7-7 and TRBJ2-5, with 7 bases fitting TRBD1. The CDR3 length is 15 residues. Germline lookup yields CDR1 SSHAT and CDR2 FNYEAQ (reference sequence).